This TCR beta chain stems from a study of vaccination and CD4 T cells after COVID-19. Whole-study results and caveats: The authors studied relatively few convalescent patients and analyzed no early post-infection timepoints. The median proportion of reactive clones detected only post-vaccination in convalescent patients was 85% to 90%.

Noted treatment: 10-day PBMC culture with coronavirus spike peptide pools or control peptides (ViraFEST assay). During the years 2011-2018, before the COVID-19 pandemic, the unexposed donor's CD4+ T cells were collected. In the ViraFEST assay, peptide-pool expansion preceded TCR sequencing of expanded clonotypes. With SARS-CoV-2 S/N and four cold-coronavirus spikes, unexposed-donor CD4+ T cells were probed, cells permitting. J gave up 5 bases and V 3 bases, and 8 bases lay outside the gene matches. CDR1 and CDR2 (germline): SGHTA, FQGNSA. CDR3 length equals 15 residues. This clonotype was observed a handful of times. The target antigen is unknown. Sequencing of DNA taken from cultured CD4+ T cells relied on the Oncomine TCR Beta short-read assay. Using the QIAamp micro DNA kit, genomic DNA was extracted from the CD4+ T cells that had been cultured. MiXCR, applied by TCRdb to the PCR reads, yields one record per CDR3 protein. The sample carries about 10,000 distinct CDR3 sequences, 30% to 35% recorded once.

This TCR was sampled from a human donor in good health. The rearrangement links TRBV7-2 to TRBJ1-1; 8 nucleotides match TRBD1. The sequencing input was CD4+ T cells from blood, cultured in vitro. CDR3 amino acids: CASSLRQGLGTEAFF. The CDR3 coding sequence is TGTGCCAGCAGCTTGCGACAGGGGCTGGGGACTGAAGCTTTCTTT.